This TCR beta chain was recovered during a study of OX40 agonist ivuxolimab in advanced cancers. Study background: Patients with prior anti-PD-1, anti-PD-L1 or anti-CTLA-4 therapy were eligible; about 40% had some.

A remark on this clone: The antigen remains unidentified.

Autoimmune disease history or systemic immunosuppression excluded patients. The CDR3 spans 14 residues. V was pared by 3 bases and J by 5 bases, with 12 bases between. Germline V gene lookup returns CDR1 LGHNA and CDR2 YSLEER. Some clones are missing from TCRdb's copy, which holds only in-frame ones; the method was immunoSEQ multiplex PCR. Of 50,000 to 55,000 clones in the sample, 80% are singletons; the top ten hold roughly 3.9%. Study-level points and caveats: Among the lowest peripheral clonal expansion occurred in 0.1-3.0 mg/kg partial responders.

The clonotype comes from an adult with an advanced solid tumor such as melanoma, head and neck, liver or kidney cancer. The gene calls are TRBV4-3 and TRBJ2-3; TRBD2 might be the D (6 bases). Sequenced material: CD4+ or CD8+ T cells sorted from blood, taken in a trial of the OX40 agonist ivuxolimab. CDR3 nucleotide sequence: TGCGCCAGCAGCCACGGGACTGGGGGAGATACGCAGTATTTT. Amino acid sequence: CASSHGTGGDTQYF.